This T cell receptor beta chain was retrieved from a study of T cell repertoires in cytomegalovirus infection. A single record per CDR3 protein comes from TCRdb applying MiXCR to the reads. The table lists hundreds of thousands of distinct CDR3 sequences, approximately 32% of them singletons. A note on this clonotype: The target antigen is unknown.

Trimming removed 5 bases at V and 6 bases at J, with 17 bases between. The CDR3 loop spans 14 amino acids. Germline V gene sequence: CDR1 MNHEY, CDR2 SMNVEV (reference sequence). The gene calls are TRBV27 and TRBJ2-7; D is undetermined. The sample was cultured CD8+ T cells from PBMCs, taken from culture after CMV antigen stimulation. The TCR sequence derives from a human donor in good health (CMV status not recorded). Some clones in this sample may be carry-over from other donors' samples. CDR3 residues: CASSIRVKGFEQYF. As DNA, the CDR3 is TGTGCCAGCAGTATTAGGGTGAAGGGCTTCGAGCAGTACTTC.